The text below deals with one TCR beta chain. The data derive from a study of brain T cells in children with intractable seizures. Data came from immunoSEQ multiplex PCR; TCRdb stores just in-frame clones and leaves some out. The table shows tens of thousands of clones, with 91% occurring only once. Only cases whose brain tissue showed the highest T cell transcript signatures were sequenced. Pre-surgery treatment included at least one anti-epileptic drug. The V segment lost 0 bases and the J segment 3 bases; nucleotides outside the gene matches: 1. This CDR3 comprises 14 residues. Germline V lookup: CDR1 ENHRY, CDR2 SYGVKD.

Sequenced material: peripheral blood, taken at surgery. This rearrangement joins TRBV10-3 to TRBJ2-7, with TRBD2 identical over 8 bases. This TCR came from a girl aged 2 to 9 with Rasmussen encephalitis and intractable seizures. CDR3 sequence: CAISESRGGYEQYF. The CDR3 nucleotides are TGTGCCATCAGTGAGTCCCGGGGGGGCTACGAGCAGTACTTC.